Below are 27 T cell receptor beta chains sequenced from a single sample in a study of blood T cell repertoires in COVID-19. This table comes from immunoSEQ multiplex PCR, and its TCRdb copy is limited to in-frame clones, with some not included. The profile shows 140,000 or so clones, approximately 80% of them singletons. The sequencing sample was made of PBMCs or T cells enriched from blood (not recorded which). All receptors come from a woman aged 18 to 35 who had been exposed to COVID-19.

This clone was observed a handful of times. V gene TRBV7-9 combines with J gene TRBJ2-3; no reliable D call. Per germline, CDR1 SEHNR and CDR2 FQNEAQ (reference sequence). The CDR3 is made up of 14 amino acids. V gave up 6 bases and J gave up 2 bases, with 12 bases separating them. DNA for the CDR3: TGTGCCAGCAGACCCTTAACACACACAGATACGCAGTATTTT. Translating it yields CASRPLTHTDTQYF.

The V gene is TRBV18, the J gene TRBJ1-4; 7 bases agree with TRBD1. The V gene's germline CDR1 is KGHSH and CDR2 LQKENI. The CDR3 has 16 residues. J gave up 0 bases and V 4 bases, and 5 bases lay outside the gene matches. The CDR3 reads CASSRPDRATNEKLFF. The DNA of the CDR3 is TGTGCCAGCTCACGCCCCGACAGGGCAACTAATGAAAAACTGTTTTTT.

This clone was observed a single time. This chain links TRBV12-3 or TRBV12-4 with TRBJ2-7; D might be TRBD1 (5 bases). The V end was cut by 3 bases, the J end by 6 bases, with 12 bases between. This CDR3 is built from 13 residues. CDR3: CASSLWGPGEQYF. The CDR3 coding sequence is TGTGCCAGCAGTTTGTGGGGCCCGGGCGAGCAGTACTTC.

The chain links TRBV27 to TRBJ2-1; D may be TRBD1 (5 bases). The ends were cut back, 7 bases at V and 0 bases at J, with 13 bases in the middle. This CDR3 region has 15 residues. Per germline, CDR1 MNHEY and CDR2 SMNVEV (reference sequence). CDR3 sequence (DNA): TGTGCCAGCACATTAGGGGTAAGCTCCTACAATGAGCAGTTCTTC. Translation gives CASTLGVSSYNEQFF.

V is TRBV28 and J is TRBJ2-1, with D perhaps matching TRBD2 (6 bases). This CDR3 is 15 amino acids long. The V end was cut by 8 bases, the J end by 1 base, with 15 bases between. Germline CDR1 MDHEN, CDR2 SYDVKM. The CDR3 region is CASRNAGPSYNEQFF. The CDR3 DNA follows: TGTGCCAGCCGAAATGCGGGACCATCCTACAATGAGCAGTTCTTC.

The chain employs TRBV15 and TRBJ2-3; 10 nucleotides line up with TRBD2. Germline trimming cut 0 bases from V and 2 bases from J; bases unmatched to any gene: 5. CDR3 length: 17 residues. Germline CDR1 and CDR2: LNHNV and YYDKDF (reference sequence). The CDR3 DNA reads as TGTGCCACCAGCAGAGATCGGGGGACTAGCGCCACAGATACGCAGTATTTT. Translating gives CATSRDRGTSATDTQYF.

Here the CDR3 reads CASSPIGMSSGITDTQYF. In DNA, the CDR3 is TGCGCCAGCAGCCCCATCGGGATGTCTAGCGGGATTACAGATACGCAGTATTTT. V is TRBV5-1 and J is TRBJ2-3; 9 bases align to TRBD2. With 4 bases clipped from V and 3 bases from J, the junction kept 15 bases outside the gene matches. The germline gives CDR1 SGHRS, CDR2 YFSETQ. This CDR3 spans 18 amino acids.

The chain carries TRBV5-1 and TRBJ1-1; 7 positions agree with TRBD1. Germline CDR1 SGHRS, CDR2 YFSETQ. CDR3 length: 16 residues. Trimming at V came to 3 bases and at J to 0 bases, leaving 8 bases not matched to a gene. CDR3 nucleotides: TGCGCCAGCAGCTCCAGGAGACAGGGTTTGAACACTGAAGCTTTCTTT. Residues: CASSSRRQGLNTEAFF.

CDR3 nucleotide sequence: TGTGCCACCAGTGATTTGACTAGCGGGCGAGAGACCCAGTACTTC. Protein sequence: CATSDLTSGRETQYF. V is TRBV24-1 and J is TRBJ2-5; 9 nucleotides line up with TRBD2. Germline lookup yields CDR1 KGHDR and CDR2 SFDVKD. With V trimmed by 0 bases and J by 4 bases, 2 bases remained unmatched. The CDR3 extends over 15 amino acids.

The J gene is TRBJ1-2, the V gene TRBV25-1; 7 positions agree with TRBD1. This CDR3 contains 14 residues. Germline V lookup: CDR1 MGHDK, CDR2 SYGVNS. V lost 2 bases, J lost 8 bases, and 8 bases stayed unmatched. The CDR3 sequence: CASSEEKGAEGYTF. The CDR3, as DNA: TGTGCCAGCAGTGAAGAAAAGGGGGCGGAAGGCTACACCTTC.

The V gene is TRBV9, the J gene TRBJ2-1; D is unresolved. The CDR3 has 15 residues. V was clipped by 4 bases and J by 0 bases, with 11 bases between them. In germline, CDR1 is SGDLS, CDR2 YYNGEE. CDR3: CASSSAGSSYNEQFF. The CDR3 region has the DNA TGTGCCAGCAGCTCAGCAGGTAGCTCCTACAATGAGCAGTTCTTC. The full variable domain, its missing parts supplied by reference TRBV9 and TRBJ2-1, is DSGVTQTPKHLITATGQRVTLRCSPRSGDLSVYWYQQSLDQGLQFLIQYYNGEERAKGNILERFSAQQFPDLHSELNLSSLELGDSALYFCASSSAGSSYNEQFFGPGTRLTVL.

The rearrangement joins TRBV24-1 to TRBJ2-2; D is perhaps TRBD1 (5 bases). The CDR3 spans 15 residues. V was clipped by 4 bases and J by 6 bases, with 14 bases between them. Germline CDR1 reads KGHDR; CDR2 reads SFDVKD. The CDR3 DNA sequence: TGTGCCACCAGTGAAGGGGCCAACAGTGCCGGGGAGCTGTTTTTT. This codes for CATSEGANSAGELFF.

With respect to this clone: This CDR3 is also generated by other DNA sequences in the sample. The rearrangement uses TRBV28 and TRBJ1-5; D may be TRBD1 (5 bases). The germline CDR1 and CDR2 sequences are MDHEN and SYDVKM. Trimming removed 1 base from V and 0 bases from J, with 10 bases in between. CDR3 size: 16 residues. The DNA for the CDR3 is TGTGCCAGCAGTTTATTAGCCAGGGTTAGCAATCAGCCCCAGCATTTT. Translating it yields CASSLLARVSNQPQHF.

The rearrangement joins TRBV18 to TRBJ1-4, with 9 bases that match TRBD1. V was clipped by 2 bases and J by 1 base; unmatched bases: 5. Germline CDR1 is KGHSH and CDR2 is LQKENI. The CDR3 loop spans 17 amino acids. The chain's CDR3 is CASSPTGGRGTNEKLFF. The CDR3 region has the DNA TGTGCCAGCTCACCAACAGGGGGCAGGGGAACTAATGAAAAACTGTTTTTT.

The CDR3 region has the DNA TGTGCCAGCAGACCTACAGGGGACACTGAAGCTTTCTTT. Amino acid sequence: CASRPTGDTEAFF. The chain recombines TRBV27 with TRBJ1-1, with TRBD1 matching 7 bases. The V gene end was trimmed by 6 bases and the J gene end by 3 bases; junction bases not matched to a gene: 4. The CDR3 runs to 13 residues. Germline V gene data show CDR1 as MNHEY and CDR2 as SMNVEV (reference sequence).

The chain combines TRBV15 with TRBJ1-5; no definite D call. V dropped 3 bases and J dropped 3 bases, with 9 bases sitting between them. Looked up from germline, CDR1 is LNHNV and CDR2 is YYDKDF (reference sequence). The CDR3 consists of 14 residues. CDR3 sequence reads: CATSSPGNNQPQHF. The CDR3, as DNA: TGTGCCACCAGCAGCCCAGGAAACAATCAGCCCCAGCATTTT.

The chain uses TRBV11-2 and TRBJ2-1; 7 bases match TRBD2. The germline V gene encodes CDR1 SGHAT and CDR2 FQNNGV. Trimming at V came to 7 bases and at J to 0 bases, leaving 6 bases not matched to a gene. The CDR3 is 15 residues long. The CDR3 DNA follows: TGTGCCAGCACCGGACTAGGCAGCTCCTACAATGAGCAGTTCTTC. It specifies CASTGLGSSYNEQFF.

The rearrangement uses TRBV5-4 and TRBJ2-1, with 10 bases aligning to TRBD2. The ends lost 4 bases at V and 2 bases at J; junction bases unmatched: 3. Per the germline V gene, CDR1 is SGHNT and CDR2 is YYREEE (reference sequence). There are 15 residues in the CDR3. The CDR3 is CASSKAGGPYNEQFF. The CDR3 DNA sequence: TGTGCCAGCAGCAAAGCGGGAGGGCCCTACAATGAGCAGTTCTTC.

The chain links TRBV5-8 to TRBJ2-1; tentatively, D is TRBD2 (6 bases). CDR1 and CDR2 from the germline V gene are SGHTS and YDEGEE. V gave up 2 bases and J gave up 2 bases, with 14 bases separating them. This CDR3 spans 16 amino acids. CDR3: CASSFGGPYTYNEQFF. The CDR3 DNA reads TGTGCCAGCAGCTTTGGAGGGCCCTACACCTACAATGAGCAGTTCTTC.

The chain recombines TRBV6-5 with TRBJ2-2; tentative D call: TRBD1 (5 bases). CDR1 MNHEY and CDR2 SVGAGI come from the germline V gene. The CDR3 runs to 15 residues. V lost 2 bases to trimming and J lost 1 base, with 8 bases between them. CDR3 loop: CASSYPTGNTGELFF. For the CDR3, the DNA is TGTGCCAGCAGTTACCCAACAGGGAACACCGGGGAGCTGTTTTTT.

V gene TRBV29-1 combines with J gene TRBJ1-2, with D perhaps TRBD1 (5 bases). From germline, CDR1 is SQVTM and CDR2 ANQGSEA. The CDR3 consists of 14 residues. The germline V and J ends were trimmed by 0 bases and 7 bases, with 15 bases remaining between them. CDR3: CSVEDGRVRSGYTF. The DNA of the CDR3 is TGCAGCGTTGAAGACGGCAGGGTCCGGAGTGGCTACACCTTC.

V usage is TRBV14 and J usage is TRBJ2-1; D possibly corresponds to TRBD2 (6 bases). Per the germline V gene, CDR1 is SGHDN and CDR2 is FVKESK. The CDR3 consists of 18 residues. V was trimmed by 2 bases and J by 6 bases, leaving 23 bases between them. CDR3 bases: TGTGCCAGCAGCCAAATCAAGGGCCGGTTCGGGGGTGGCAATGAGCAGTTCTTC. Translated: CASSQIKGRFGGGNEQFF.

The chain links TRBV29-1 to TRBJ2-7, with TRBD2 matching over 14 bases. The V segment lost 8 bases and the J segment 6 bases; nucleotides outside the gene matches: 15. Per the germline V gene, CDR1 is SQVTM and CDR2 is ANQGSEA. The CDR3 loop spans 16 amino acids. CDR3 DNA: TGCAGCATAACCGGGACTAGCGGGAGCTTGTTGGGCGAGCAGTACTTC. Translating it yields CSITGTSGSLLGEQYF.

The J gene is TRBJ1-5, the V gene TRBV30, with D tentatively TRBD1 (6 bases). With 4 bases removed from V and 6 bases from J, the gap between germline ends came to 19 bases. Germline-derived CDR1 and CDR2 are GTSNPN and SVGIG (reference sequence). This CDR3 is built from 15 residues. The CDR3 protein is CAWNPNSPTGQPQHF. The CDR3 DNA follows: TGTGCCTGGAATCCAAATTCTCCGACAGGTCAGCCCCAGCATTTT. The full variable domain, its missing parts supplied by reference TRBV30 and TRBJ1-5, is SQTIHQWPATLVQPVGSPLSLECTVEGTSNPNLYWYRQAAGRGLQLLFYSVGIGQISSEVPQNLSASRPQDRQFILSSKKLLLSDSGFYLCAWNPNSPTGQPQHFGDGTRLSIL.

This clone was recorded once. CDR3 sequence reads: CASSLVGLAGGHNTMYF. Written as DNA, the CDR3 is TGTGCCAGCAGCTTAGTAGGCCTAGCGGGAGGGCATAATACGATGTATTTT. The chain joins TRBV7-2 to TRBJ2-3; 12 bases match TRBD2. Trimming cost V 1 base and J 14 bases; bases outside gene matches: 16. CDR1 and CDR2 from the germline V gene are SGHTA and FQGNSA. The CDR3 has 17 amino acids.

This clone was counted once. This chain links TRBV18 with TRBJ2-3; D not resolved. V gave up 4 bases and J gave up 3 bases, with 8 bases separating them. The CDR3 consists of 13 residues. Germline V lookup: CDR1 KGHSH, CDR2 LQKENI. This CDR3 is CASSLRLTDTQYF. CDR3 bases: TGTGCCAGCTCACTGCGTCTTACAGATACGCAGTATTTT.

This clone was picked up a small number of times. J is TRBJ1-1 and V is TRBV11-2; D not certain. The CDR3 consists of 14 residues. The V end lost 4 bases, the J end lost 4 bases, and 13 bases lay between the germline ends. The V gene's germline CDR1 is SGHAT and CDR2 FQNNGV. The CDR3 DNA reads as TGTGCCAGCAGCTCAGACCTCCGGGGCACTGAAGCTTTCTTT. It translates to CASSSDLRGTEAFF. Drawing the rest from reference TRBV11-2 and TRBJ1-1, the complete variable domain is EAGVAQSPRYKIIEKRQSVAFWCNPISGHATLYWYQQILGQGPKLLIQFQNNGVVDDSQLPKDRFSAERLKGVDSTLKIQPAKLEDSAVYLCASSSDLRGTEAFFGQGTRLTVV.